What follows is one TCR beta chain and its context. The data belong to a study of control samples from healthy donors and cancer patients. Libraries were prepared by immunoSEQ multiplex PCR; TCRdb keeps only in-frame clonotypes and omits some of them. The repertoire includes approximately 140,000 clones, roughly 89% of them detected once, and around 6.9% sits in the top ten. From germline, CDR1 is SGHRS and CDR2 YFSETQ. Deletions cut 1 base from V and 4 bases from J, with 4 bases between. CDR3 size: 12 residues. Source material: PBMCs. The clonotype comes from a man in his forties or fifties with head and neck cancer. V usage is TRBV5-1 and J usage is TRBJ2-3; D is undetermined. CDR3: CASSLFSDTQYF. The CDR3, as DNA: TGCGCCAGCAGCTTGTTTTCAGATACGCAGTATTTT.